This T cell receptor (beta chain) was captured in a study of T cells after somatic rescue of genetic block. Germline lookup yields CDR1 SGHNT and CDR2 YYREEE (reference sequence). V was clipped by 4 bases and J by 4 bases; unmatched bases: 9. CDR3 length: 15 residues. The assay was immunoSEQ multiplex PCR, and TCRdb's table has in-frame clones only and misses some. The repertoire consists of 65,000 to 70,000 clones, with roughly 90% occurring once and the leading ten covering around 3%. This clonotype originated in a man aged 40-50 years. Sequenced material: peripheral blood mononuclear cells (PBMCs). This chain connects TRBV5-4 to TRBJ2-7; TRBD2 agrees at 9 bases. The CDR3 here is CASSHEGREGYEQYF. The CDR3, as DNA: TGTGCCAGCAGCCACGAGGGGCGGGAGGGGTACGAGCAGTACTTC. The variable domain in full, completed from reference TRBV5-4 and TRBJ2-7, reads ETGVTQSPTHLIKTRGQQVTLRCSSQSGHNTVSWYQQALGQGPQFIFQYYREEENGRGNFPPRFSGLQFPNYSSELNVNALELDDSALYLCASSHEGREGYEQYFGPGTRLTVT.